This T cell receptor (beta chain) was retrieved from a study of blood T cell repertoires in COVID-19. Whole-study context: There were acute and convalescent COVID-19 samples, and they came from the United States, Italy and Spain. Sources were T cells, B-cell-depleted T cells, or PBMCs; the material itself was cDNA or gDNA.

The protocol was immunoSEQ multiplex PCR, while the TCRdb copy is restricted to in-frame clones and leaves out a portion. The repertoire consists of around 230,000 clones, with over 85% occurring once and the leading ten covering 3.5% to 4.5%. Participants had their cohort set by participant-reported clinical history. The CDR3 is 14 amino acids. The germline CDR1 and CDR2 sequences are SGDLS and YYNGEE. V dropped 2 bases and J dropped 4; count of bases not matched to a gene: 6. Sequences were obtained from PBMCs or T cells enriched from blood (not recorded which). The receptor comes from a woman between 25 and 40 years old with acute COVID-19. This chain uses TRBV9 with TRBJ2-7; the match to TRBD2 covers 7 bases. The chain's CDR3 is CASSVGRAGYEQYF. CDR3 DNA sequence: TGTGCCAGCAGCGTGGGGAGGGCTGGGTACGAGCAGTACTTC.